Sequencing of this TCR beta chain was carried out in a study of PD-1 blockade in classical Hodgkin lymphoma. Study results and limitations: Newly diagnosed patients had diversity similar to the baseline diversity of complete responders. Only CD4+ TCR diversity, not CD8+, had risen significantly by C4D1.

Every one of the patients relapsed after autologous stem cell transplantation (brentuximab vedotin exposure was variable). Progressive disease, partial response or complete response was each patient's best response. To note about this clone: Its antigen is currently unknown.

Sequencing was performed with immunoSEQ multiplex PCR; in TCRdb, only in-frame clones are kept and a portion is missing. The table has fewer than 65,000 clones, 85% to 90% seen once; the top ten hold about 15%. This clonotype was sampled from a human donor with classical Hodgkin lymphoma. Sequenced here: peripheral blood mononuclear cells (PBMCs), sampled at baseline.

The CDR3 region is CAISEPRDSEKAYEQYF. CDR3 in DNA: TGTGCCATCAGTGAGCCCAGGGATAGCGAGAAGGCCTACGAGCAGTACTTC. The genes are TRBV10-3 and TRBJ2-7; D assignment may be TRBD1 or TRBD2 (5 bases each). Germline assignment: CDR1 ENHRY and CDR2 SYGVKD. The CDR3 runs to 17 residues. V gave up 2 bases and J gave up 2 bases, with 19 bases separating them.